A single sample gave rise to the 28 T cell receptor beta chains below, sequenced in a study of blood T cell repertoires in COVID-19. The method was immunoSEQ multiplex PCR; TCRdb's version includes in-frame clones alone and lacks a portion of them. The data hold about 160,000 clones, with approximately 80% observed a single time. The sample comprised peripheral blood. These receptor sequences come from a woman older than 75 with active or convalescent COVID-19.

The rearrangement joins TRBV6-2 or TRBV6-3 to TRBJ2-7, with 8 bases that match TRBD1. The trim removed 5 bases at V and 4 bases at J, leaving 10 bases unmatched. Germline CDR1 reads MNHEY; CDR2 reads SVGEGT. This CDR3 contains 15 residues. The CDR3, as DNA: TGTGCCAGCAGTGAGGAGGGGACAGGTGGTTACGAGCAGTACTTC. This encodes CASSEEGTGGYEQYF.

In its sample, this clone was seen once. This chain joins TRBV16 and TRBJ2-1; the D gene is possibly TRBD1 (6 bases). CDR3 length equals 14 residues. The V gene's germline CDR1 is KGHSY and CDR2 FQNENV. Trimming stripped 3 bases from V and 3 bases from J, with 9 bases between. The DNA of the CDR3 is TGTGCCAGCAGCCACGGACAGCGCTACAATGAGCAGTTCTTC. It is translated as CASSHGQRYNEQFF. Full variable domain (remainder filled in from reference TRBV16 and TRBJ2-1): GEEVAQTPKHLVRGEGQKAKLYCAPIKGHSYVFWYQQVLKNEFKFLISFQNENVFDETGMPKERFSAKCLPNSPCSLEIQATKLEDSAVYFCASSHGQRYNEQFFGPGTRLTVL.

V usage is TRBV5-1 and J usage is TRBJ1-2; 7 bases are shared with TRBD1. The germline V gene encodes CDR1 SGHRS and CDR2 YFSETQ. The trim removed 4 bases at V and 8 bases at J, leaving 8 bases unmatched. The CDR3 loop spans 13 amino acids. DNA of the CDR3: TGCGCCAGCAGCACCGACAGGGCCCACGGCTACACCTTC. Translating gives CASSTDRAHGYTF.

The V call is TRBV6-2 or TRBV6-3, the J call TRBJ1-1, with 12 bases identical to TRBD1. J was trimmed by 11 bases and V by 4 bases; bases with no gene match: 11. CDR1 and CDR2 from the germline V gene are MNHEY and SVGEGT. There are 15 residues in the CDR3. For the CDR3, the DNA is TGTGCCAGCAGTTTCCGGGACAGGGGGCCCCCCGGGGCTTTCTTT. It encodes CASSFRDRGPPGAFF.

The chain links TRBV30 to TRBJ1-1; D remains unclear. The CDR3 contains 12 residues. V was shortened by 0 bases and J by 8 bases, with 10 bases between the two germline ends. Germline assignment: CDR1 GTSNPN and CDR2 SVGIG (reference sequence). In DNA form, the CDR3 reads TGTGCCTGGAGTGTACTGGAGTACGAAGCTTTCTTT. Amino acids: CAWSVLEYEAFF.

This clone was counted a single time. The gene calls are TRBV6-2 or TRBV6-3 and TRBJ2-3; 9 bases are shared with TRBD1. V lost 0 bases and J lost 4; bases outside the gene matches: 5. The CDR3 consists of 16 residues. CDR1 is MNHEY, CDR2 SVGEGT, per germline. The CDR3 bases are TGTGCCAGCAGTTACTCGACAGGGGGGGCGTCAGATACGCAGTATTTT. Translation: CASSYSTGGASDTQYF.

This clone was counted between two and nine times. The CDR3, as DNA: TGTGCCAGCAGCTTAGATCAGGGCCGGGAGCTGTTTTTT. Encoded protein: CASSLDQGRELFF. The chain combines TRBV11-2 with TRBJ2-2; D perhaps matches TRBD1 (5 bases). The V end lost 0 bases, the J end lost 9 bases, and 8 bases lay between the germline ends. CDR1 is SGHAT, CDR2 FQNNGV, per germline. This CDR3 is built from 13 residues. Complete variable domain (other parts from reference TRBV11-2 and TRBJ2-2): EAGVAQSPRYKIIEKRQSVAFWCNPISGHATLYWYQQILGQGPKLLIQFQNNGVVDDSQLPKDRFSAERLKGVDSTLKIQPAKLEDSAVYLCASSLDQGRELFFGEGSRLTVL.

The V call is TRBV6-2 or TRBV6-3, the J call TRBJ2-5; possibly TRBD1 for D (6 bases). Looked up from germline, CDR1 is MNHEY and CDR2 is SVGEGT. The germline V and J ends were trimmed by 2 bases and 4 bases, with 17 bases remaining between them. This CDR3 is built from 16 residues. CDR3 residues: CASSYPTAGAGETQYF. The CDR3, as DNA: TGTGCCAGCAGTTACCCGACGGCAGGGGCAGGAGAGACCCAGTACTTC.

The CDR3: CASSPGGGSSGNTIYF. CDR3 sequence (DNA): TGTGCCAGTAGCCCCGGTGGGGGGTCCTCTGGAAACACCATATATTTT. This chain connects TRBV19 to TRBJ1-3; a possible D gene is TRBD1 (5 bases). The CDR3 is 16 residues long. V shed 6 bases and J shed 0 bases, with 15 bases lying between them. The germline gives CDR1 LNHDA, CDR2 SQIVND (reference sequence).

This clone was found a few times. The chain combines TRBV2 with TRBJ1-5; D is perhaps TRBD1 (5 bases). The CDR3 has 12 amino acids. Germline CDR1 and CDR2: SNHLY and FYNNEI. V was shortened by 4 bases and J by 11 bases, with 12 bases between the two germline ends. This CDR3 reads CASSVSGMAQHF. For the CDR3, the DNA is TGTGCCAGCAGTGTGTCAGGGATGGCCCAGCATTTT.

The chain couples TRBV19 to TRBJ1-4; D is unresolved. Germline CDR1 is LNHDA and CDR2 is SQIVND (reference sequence). Deletions cut 0 bases from V and 4 bases from J, with 6 bases between. The CDR3 spans 14 residues. As DNA, the CDR3 is TGTGCCAGTAGTATAGACAGTTTTAATGAAAAACTGTTTTTT. Its protein is CASSIDSFNEKLFF.

The chain has TRBV6-2 or TRBV6-3 and TRBJ2-1, with 8 positions matching TRBD1. The CDR3 is 17 amino acids. Germline V gene sequence: CDR1 MNHEY, CDR2 SVGEGT. J was trimmed by 7 bases and V by 2 bases; bases with no gene match: 13. This CDR3 is CASSYRMTGVIANEQFF. CDR3 coding DNA: TGTGCCAGCAGTTACCGCATGACAGGGGTCATTGCAAATGAGCAGTTCTTC.

V is TRBV18 and J is TRBJ2-7, with 8 bases matching TRBD1. This CDR3 has 13 amino acids. Looked up from germline, CDR1 is KGHSH and CDR2 is LQKENI. The junction had 3 bases not matched to a gene; V was cut back by 3 bases and J by 5 bases. CDR3 sequence (DNA): TGTGCCAGCTCACCGGAGACAGGGGACGAGCAGTACTTC. Its translation: CASSPETGDEQYF. The variable domain in full, completed from reference TRBV18 and TRBJ2-7, reads NAGVMQNPRHLVRRRGQEARLRCSPMKGHSHVYWYRQLPEEGLKFMVYLQKENIIDESGMPKERFSAEFPKEGPSILRIQQVVRGDSAAYFCASSPETGDEQYFGPGTRLTVT.

The chain carries TRBV7-8 and TRBJ2-1, with D tentatively TRBD2 (6 bases). This CDR3 region has 13 residues. V shed 0 bases and J shed 11 bases, with 11 bases lying between them. Per the germline V gene, CDR1 is SGHVS and CDR2 is FQNEAQ. CDR3 sequence: CASSLAGGGKQFF. DNA of the CDR3: TGTGCCAGCAGCTTAGCGGGGGGAGGAAAGCAGTTCTTC. The full variable domain, rest sourced from reference TRBV7-8 and TRBJ2-1, is GAGVSQSPRYKVAKRGQDVALRCDPISGHVSLFWYQQALGQGPEFLTYFQNEAQLDKSGLPSDRFFAERPEGSVSTLKIQRTQQEDSAVYLCASSLAGGGKQFFGPGTRLTVL.

The rearrangement joins TRBV7-2 to TRBJ2-2; D ambiguous. The CDR3 has 16 residues. Germline CDR1 and CDR2: SGHTA and FQGNSA. V lost 1 base to trimming and J lost 4 bases, with 13 bases between them. In DNA, the CDR3 is TGTGCCAGCAGCTTAGAATCGACTTCCGCCACCGGGGAGCTGTTTTTT. Protein sequence: CASSLESTSATGELFF. The full variable domain, rest sourced from reference TRBV7-2 and TRBJ2-2, is GAGVSQSPSNKVTEKGKDVELRCDPISGHTALYWYRQSLGQGLEFLIYFQGNSAPDKSGLPSDRFSAERTGGSVSTLTIQRTQQEDSAVYLCASSLESTSATGELFFGEGSRLTVL.

This clone is a singleton in its sample. The gene calls are TRBV19 and TRBJ2-5; 12 bases align to TRBD2. This CDR3 is built from 16 residues. Germline CDR1 and CDR2: LNHDA and SQIVND (reference sequence). Trimming cost V 3 bases and J 2 bases; bases outside gene matches: 4. The CDR3 DNA sequence: TGTGCCAGTAGTATGGGACTAGCGGGCCCGCAAGAGACCCAGTACTTC. Protein product: CASSMGLAGPQETQYF.

This clone was seen a single time. V and J are TRBV19 and TRBJ2-3, with D possibly TRBD2 on 7 matching bases. CDR3 length: 15 residues. Germline V gene lookup returns CDR1 LNHDA and CDR2 SQIVND (reference sequence). Trimming shortened V by 0 bases and J by 2 bases, and 9 bases separated the two germline ends. For the CDR3, the DNA is TGTGCCAGTAGTATAGAGGGGGGGGCCACAGATACGCAGTATTTT. As protein: CASSIEGGATDTQYF. Full variable domain (rest looked up from reference TRBV19 and TRBJ2-3): DGGITQSPKYLFRKEGQNVTLSCEQNLNHDAMYWYRQDPGQGLRLIYYSQIVNDFQKGDIAEGYSVSREKKESFPLTVTSAQKNPTAFYLCASSIEGGATDTQYFGPGTRLTVL.

The J gene is TRBJ1-2, the V gene TRBV6-2 or TRBV6-3; weak D call: TRBD1 (6 bases). V was pared by 5 bases and J by 2 bases, with 9 bases between. The CDR3 is 13 residues long. The germline gives CDR1 MNHEY, CDR2 SVGEGT. The CDR3 is CASSPDRNYGYTF. Here the CDR3 DNA reads TGTGCCAGCAGTCCAGACAGGAACTATGGCTACACCTTC.

The chain uses TRBV7-2 and TRBJ2-7; weak D call: TRBD2 (6 bases). This CDR3 spans 12 amino acids. Trimming shortened V by 6 bases and J by 7 bases, and 13 bases separated the two germline ends. Per germline, CDR1 SGHTA and CDR2 FQGNSA. The chain's CDR3 is CASSRDLGEQYF. The CDR3 region has the DNA TGTGCCAGCAGTCGGGACTTGGGGGAGCAGTACTTC.

This rearrangement joins TRBV18 to TRBJ1-2; 8 bases match TRBD1. The trim removed 6 bases at V and 4 bases at J, leaving 4 bases unmatched. The CDR3 consists of 13 residues. CDR1 is KGHSH, CDR2 LQKENI, per germline. CDR3 region: CASSLTGGYGYTF. CDR3 nucleotide sequence: TGTGCCAGCTCGCTTACAGGGGGCTATGGCTACACCTTC.

The V call is TRBV2, the J call TRBJ2-7, with 13 nucleotides matching TRBD2. The CDR3 totals 15 residues. The J segment lost 0 bases and the V segment lost 6 bases, leaving 2 bases of the junction unmatched. The V gene's germline CDR1 is SNHLY and CDR2 FYNNEI. CDR3 in DNA: TGTGCCAGCAGGGGACTAGCGGGGAGCTCCTACGAGCAGTACTTC. The encoded protein is CASRGLAGSSYEQYF.

The chain recombines TRBV5-1 with TRBJ2-5; 11 bases fit TRBD2. From germline, CDR1 is SGHRS and CDR2 YFSETQ. V shed 2 bases, J shed 4 bases, and the junction held 7 bases outside the gene matches. The CDR3 is 16 amino acids. The CDR3 region has the DNA TGCGCCAGCAGCTTCCAGACTAGCGGGAAACGAGAGACCCAGTACTTC. Residues: CASSFQTSGKRETQYF.

V and J are TRBV7-2 and TRBJ2-2, with D uncertain. V dropped 0 bases and J dropped 1 base, with 9 bases sitting between them. Germline V gives CDR1 SGHTA, CDR2 FQGNSA. The length of the CDR3 is 16 residues. The CDR3 DNA follows: TGTGCCAGCAGCTTAGCCCCCCGAGGGAACACCGGGGAGCTGTTTTTT. Amino acid sequence: CASSLAPRGNTGELFF.

The chain has TRBV5-1 and TRBJ1-5, with D uncertain. Trimming took off 4 bases at V and 4 bases at J, with 9 bases between the two ends. Germline CDR1 SGHRS, CDR2 YFSETQ. The CDR3 consists of 13 residues. CDR3 in amino acids: CASSQDPNQPQHF. The CDR3 DNA sequence: TGCGCCAGCAGCCAGGATCCTAATCAGCCCCAGCATTTT.

The chain couples TRBV6-5 to TRBJ2-1; 7 positions agree with TRBD1. The CDR3 sequence is 14 residues long. The ends lost 6 bases at V and 4 bases at J; junction bases unmatched: 6. Germline CDR1 is MNHEY and CDR2 is SVGAGI. Here the CDR3 reads CASRSGTVYNEQFF. CDR3 coding DNA: TGTGCCAGCAGATCCGGGACAGTTTACAATGAGCAGTTCTTC.

This clone was picked up one time. The chain's CDR3 is CVVEGGGYEQYF. CDR3 coding DNA: TGCGTCGTGGAGGGAGGGGGCTACGAGCAGTACTTC. The rearrangement links TRBV29-1 to TRBJ2-7; a possible D gene is TRBD2 (7 bases). The CDR3 is 12 residues long. Germline CDR1 reads SQVTM; CDR2 reads ANQGSEA.

This chain connects TRBV7-2 to TRBJ1-2, with TRBD1 matching 7 bases. Germline V gene lookup returns CDR1 SGHTA and CDR2 FQGNSA. The CDR3 length is 13 residues. V trimming: 5 bases; J trimming: 6 bases; junction bases outside the gene matches: 6. CDR3 DNA sequence: TGTGCCAGCAGCGCGGGACAGAGGGATGGCTACACCTTC. This sequence encodes CASSAGQRDGYTF.

The genes are TRBV19 and TRBJ1-2; 12 nucleotides line up with TRBD1. The germline CDR1 and CDR2 sequences are LNHDA and SQIVND (reference sequence). CDR3 length: 14 residues. V was pared by 4 bases and J by 6 bases, with 3 bases of the junction left unmatched. The CDR3 DNA reads TGTGCCAGTAGTACCGGGACAGGGGGCGATGGCTACACCTTC. Translated, it gives CASSTGTGGDGYTF.